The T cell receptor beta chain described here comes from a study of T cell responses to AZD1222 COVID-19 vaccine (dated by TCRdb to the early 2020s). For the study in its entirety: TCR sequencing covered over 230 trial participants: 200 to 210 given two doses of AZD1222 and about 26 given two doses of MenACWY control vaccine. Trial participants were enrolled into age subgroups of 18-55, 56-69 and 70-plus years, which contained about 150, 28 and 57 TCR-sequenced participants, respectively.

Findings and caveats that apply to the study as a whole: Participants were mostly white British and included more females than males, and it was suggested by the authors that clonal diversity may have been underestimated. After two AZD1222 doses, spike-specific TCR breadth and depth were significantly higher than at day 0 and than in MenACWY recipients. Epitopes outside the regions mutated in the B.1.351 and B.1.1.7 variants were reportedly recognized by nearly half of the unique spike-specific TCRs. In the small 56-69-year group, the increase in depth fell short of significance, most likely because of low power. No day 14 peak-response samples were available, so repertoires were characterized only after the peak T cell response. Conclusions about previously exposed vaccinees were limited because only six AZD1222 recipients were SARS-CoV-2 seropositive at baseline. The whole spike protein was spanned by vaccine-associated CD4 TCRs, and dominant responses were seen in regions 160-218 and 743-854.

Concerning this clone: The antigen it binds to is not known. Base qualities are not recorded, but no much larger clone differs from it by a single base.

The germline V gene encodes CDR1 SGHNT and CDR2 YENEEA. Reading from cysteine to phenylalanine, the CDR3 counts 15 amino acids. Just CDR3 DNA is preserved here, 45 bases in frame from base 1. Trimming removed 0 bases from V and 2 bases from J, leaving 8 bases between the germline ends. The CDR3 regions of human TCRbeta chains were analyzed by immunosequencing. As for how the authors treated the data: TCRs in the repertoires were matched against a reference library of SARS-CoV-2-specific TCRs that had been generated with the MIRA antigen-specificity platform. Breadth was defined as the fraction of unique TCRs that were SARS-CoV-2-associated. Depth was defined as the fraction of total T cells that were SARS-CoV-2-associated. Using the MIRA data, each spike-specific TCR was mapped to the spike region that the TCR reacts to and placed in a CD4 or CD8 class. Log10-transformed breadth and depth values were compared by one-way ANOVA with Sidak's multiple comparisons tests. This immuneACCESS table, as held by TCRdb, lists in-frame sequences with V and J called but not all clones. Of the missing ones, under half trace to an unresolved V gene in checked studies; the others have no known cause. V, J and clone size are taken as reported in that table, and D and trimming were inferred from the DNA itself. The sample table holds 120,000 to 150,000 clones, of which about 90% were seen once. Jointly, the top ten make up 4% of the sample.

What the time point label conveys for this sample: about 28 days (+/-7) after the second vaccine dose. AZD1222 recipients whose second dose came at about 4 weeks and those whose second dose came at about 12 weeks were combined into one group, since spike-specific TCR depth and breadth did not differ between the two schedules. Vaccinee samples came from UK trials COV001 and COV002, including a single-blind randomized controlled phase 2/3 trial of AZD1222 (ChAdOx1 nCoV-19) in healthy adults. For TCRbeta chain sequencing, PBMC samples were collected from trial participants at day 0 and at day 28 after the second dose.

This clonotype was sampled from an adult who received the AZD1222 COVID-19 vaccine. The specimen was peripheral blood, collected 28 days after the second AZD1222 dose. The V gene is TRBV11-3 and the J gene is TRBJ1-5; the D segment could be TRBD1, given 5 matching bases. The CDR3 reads CASSLEDRGNQPQHF. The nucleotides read TGTGCCAGCAGCTTAGAAGACAGAGGCAATCAGCCCCAGCATTTT. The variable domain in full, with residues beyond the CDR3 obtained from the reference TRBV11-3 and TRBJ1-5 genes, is EAGVVQSPRYKIIEKKQPVAFWCNPISGHNTLYWYLQNLGQGPELLIRYENEEAVDDSQLPKDRFSAERLKGVDSTLKIQPAELGDSAVYLCASSLEDRGNQPQHFGDGTRLSIL.